This TCR beta chain was sequenced during a study of T cell responses to AZD1222 COVID-19 vaccine. The protocol was immunoSEQ multiplex PCR, while the TCRdb copy is restricted to in-frame clones and leaves out a portion. The sample shows 120,000 to 150,000 clones, roughly 90% of them seen only once. In germline, CDR1 is SGHRS, CDR2 YFSETQ. CDR3 length: 16 amino acids. Trimming took off 0 bases at V and 0 bases at J, with 13 bases between the two ends. The chain joins TRBV5-1 to TRBJ2-7; no clear D. Material: peripheral blood, obtained on day 0 of AZD1222 vaccination. This receptor was taken from an adult in good health. Here the CDR3 reads CASSLGPGESSYEQYF. The CDR3 DNA sequence: TGCGCCAGCAGCTTGGGGCCGGGCGAGAGCTCCTACGAGCAGTACTTC. The full variable domain, rest sourced from reference TRBV5-1 and TRBJ2-7, is KAGVTQTPRYLIKTRGQQVTLSCSPISGHRSVSWYQQTPGQGLQFLFEYFSETQRNKGNFPGRFSGRQFSNSRSEMNVSTLELGDSALYLCASSLGPGESSYEQYFGPGTRLTVT.